This TCR beta chain is from a study of tumor and adjacent non-tumor tissue in lung cancer. RNA was extracted from bulk tissue without any cell sorting. TCRbeta libraries were built with three rounds of nested PCR, modified from ARM-PCR. MiXCR, run by TCRdb on the multiplex PCR reads, gives a single entry per CDR3 protein. This repertoire shows 65,000 to 95,000 distinct CDR3 sequences, around 70% found once; its top ten account for roughly 12%. Trimming shortened V by 7 bases and J by 1 base, and 10 bases separated the two germline ends. This CDR3 comprises 14 residues. Germline lookup yields CDR1 MDHEN and CDR2 SYDVKM.

The chain recombines TRBV28 with TRBJ2-2; the D gene is possibly TRBD2 (5 bases). Sequenced input: lung tumor tissue. This clonotype originated in a woman in her sixties or seventies with non-small cell lung cancer. CDR3: CASTRGRNTGELFF. The CDR3 DNA sequence: TGTGCCAGCACACGGGGAAGGAACACCGGGGAGCTGTTTTTT.